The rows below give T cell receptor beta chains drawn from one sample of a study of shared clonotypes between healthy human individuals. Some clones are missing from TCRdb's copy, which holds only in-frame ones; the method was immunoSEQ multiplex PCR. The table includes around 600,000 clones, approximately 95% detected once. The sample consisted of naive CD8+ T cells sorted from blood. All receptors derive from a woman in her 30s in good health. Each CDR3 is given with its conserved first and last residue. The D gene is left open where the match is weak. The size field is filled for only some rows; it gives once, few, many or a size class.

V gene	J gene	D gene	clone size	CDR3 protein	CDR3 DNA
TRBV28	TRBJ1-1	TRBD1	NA	CASSRDRDAGTEAFF	TGTGCCAGCAGCCGTGACAGGGACGCGGGCACTGAAGCTTTCTTT
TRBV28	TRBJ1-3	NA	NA	CASRVATGNTIYF	TGTGCCAGCAGGGTTGCTACTGGAAACACCATATATTTT
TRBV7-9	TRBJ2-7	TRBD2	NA	CASSSSGRAFEQYF	TGTGCCAGCAGCTCTAGCGGGAGGGCCTTCGAGCAGTACTTC
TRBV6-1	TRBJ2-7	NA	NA	CASSEALRGLWDEQYF	TGTGCCAGCAGTGAAGCGCTTCGAGGGCTTTGGGACGAGCAGTACTTC
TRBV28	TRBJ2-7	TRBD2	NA	CASNNVNSGGSYEQYF	TGTGCCAGCAATAACGTCAATAGCGGGGGATCCTACGAGCAGTACTTC
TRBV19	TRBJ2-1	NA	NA	CASSLLGVDNEQFF	TGTGCCAGTAGTTTACTAGGCGTTGACAATGAGCAGTTCTTC
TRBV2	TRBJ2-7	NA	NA	CASIAWSNEQYF	TGTGCCAGCATAGCTTGGAGTAACGAGCAGTACTTC
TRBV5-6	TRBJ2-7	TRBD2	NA	CASSFAGAYEQYF	TGTGCCAGCAGCTTTGCGGGAGCCTACGAGCAGTACTTC
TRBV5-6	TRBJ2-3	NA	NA	CASSLQLDRFRTDTQYF	TGTGCCAGCAGCTTACAATTAGACAGATTTCGCACAGATACGCAGTATTTT
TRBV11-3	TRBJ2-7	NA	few	CASSLDGYEQYF	TGTGCCAGCAGCTTAGATGGCTACGAGCAGTACTTC
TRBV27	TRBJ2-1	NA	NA	CASSRVRESLHEQFF	TGTGCCAGCAGTCGAGTCCGGGAGAGTTTGCATGAGCAGTTCTTC
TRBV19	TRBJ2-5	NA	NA	CASRIAGQSRRQYF	TGTGCCAGTAGAATAGCAGGACAGAGTCGAAGACAGTACTTC
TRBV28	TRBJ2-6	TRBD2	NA	CATRTSGSLSGANVLTF	TGTGCCACGCGGACTAGCGGGAGCCTCTCTGGGGCCAACGTCCTGACTTTC
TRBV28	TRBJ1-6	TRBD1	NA	CASRGGRDRGSPLHF	TGTGCCAGCAGAGGAGGGCGGGACAGGGGCTCACCCCTCCACTTT
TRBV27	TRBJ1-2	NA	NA	CASSPFNYGYTF	TGTGCCAGCAGTCCCTTTAACTATGGCTACACCTTC
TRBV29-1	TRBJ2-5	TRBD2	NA	CSVTDFGLAGDEQYF	TGCAGCGTCACGGATTTTGGACTAGCGGGAGATGAGCAGTACTTC
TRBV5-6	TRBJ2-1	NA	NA	CASSLGWSRQFF	TGTGCCAGCAGCTTGGGATGGTCTCGGCAGTTCTTC
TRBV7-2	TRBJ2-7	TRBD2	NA	CASSGLALSSYEQYF	TGTGCCAGCAGCGGACTAGCGTTGAGCTCCTACGAGCAGTACTTC
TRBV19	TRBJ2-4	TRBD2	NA	CASSLMGLAGGPDIQYF	TGTGCCAGTAGTTTGATGGGACTAGCGGGAGGGCCCGACATTCAGTACTTC
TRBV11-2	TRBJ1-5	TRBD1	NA	CASSSTGGDQPQHF	TGTGCCAGCAGCTCAACAGGGGGCGATCAGCCCCAGCATTTT
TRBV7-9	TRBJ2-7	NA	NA	CASSLDRAHEQYF	TGTGCCAGCAGCTTAGACAGGGCCCACGAGCAGTACTTC
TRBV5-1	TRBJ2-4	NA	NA	CASSAGRNIQYF	TGCGCCAGCAGCGCAGGGCGAAACATTCAGTACTTC
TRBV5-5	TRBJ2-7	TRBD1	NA	CASSTWTGIDEQYF	TGTGCCAGCAGCACCTGGACAGGGATCGACGAGCAGTACTTC
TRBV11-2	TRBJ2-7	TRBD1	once	CASSSSDRGTGRQYF	TGTGCCAGCAGCTCCTCGGACAGGGGGACAGGAAGGCAGTACTTC
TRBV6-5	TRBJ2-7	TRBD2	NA	CASSYLAGDHEQYF	TGTGCCAGCAGTTACCTAGCGGGAGACCACGAGCAGTACTTC
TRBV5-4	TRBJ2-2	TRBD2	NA	CASSLARRTSGSGELFF	TGTGCCAGCAGCTTGGCTAGGAGGACTAGCGGGTCCGGGGAGCTGTTTTTT
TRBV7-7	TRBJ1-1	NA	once	CASSRRENTEAFF	TGTGCCAGCAGCCGCAGGGAGAACACTGAAGCTTTCTTT
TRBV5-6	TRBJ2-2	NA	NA	CASSLERTGELFF	TGTGCCAGCAGCTTGGAGCGCACCGGGGAGCTGTTTTTT
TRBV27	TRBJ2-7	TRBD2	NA	CASSLVPSGRYEQYF	TGTGCCAGCAGTTTAGTCCCTAGCGGGAGATACGAGCAGTACTTC
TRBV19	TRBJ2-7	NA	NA	CASSIFAASYEQYF	TGTGCCAGTAGTATATTCGCAGCCTCCTACGAGCAGTACTTC
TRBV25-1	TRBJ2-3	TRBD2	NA	CASSESPGLVISDTQYF	TGTGCCAGCAGTGAATCTCCGGGACTAGTAATTTCAGATACGCAGTATTTT
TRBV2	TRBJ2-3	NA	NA	CASSEARWGDTQYF	TGTGCCAGCAGTGAAGCCCGGTGGGGAGATACGCAGTATTTT
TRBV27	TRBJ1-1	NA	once	CASSLLPGPSAEAFF	TGTGCCAGCAGTTTATTGCCGGGACCCTCCGCTGAAGCTTTCTTT
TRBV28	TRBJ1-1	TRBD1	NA	CASRNNRGLGTEAFF	TGTGCCAGCAGGAACAACAGGGGGCTGGGCACTGAAGCTTTCTTT
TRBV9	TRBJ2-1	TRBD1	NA	CASSLTGVSYNEQFF	TGTGCCAGCAGCCTGACAGGGGTCTCCTACAATGAGCAGTTCTTC
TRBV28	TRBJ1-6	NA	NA	CASTTGRGSPLHF	TGTGCCAGCACGACAGGTCGGGGTTCACCCCTCCACTTT
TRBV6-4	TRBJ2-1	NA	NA	CASSDSGGHEQFF	TGTGCCAGCAGTGACTCCGGGGGGCATGAGCAGTTCTTC
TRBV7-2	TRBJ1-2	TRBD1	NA	CASSLDRDIPNYGYTF	TGTGCCAGCAGCTTGGACAGGGACATACCTAACTATGGCTACACCTTC
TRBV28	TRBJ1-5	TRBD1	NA	CASSSGTGGAHQPQHF	TGTGCCAGCAGTTCCGGGACAGGGGGGGCCCATCAGCCCCAGCATTTT
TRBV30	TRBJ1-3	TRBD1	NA	CAWSAGTGLFGNTIYF	TGTGCCTGGAGCGCCGGGACAGGGTTATTCGGAAACACCATATATTTT
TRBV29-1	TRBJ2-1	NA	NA	CSVSIGGLYNEQFF	TGCAGCGTTTCCATCGGGGGCCTCTACAATGAGCAGTTCTTC
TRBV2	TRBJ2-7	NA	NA	CASSFGGGSYEQYF	TGTGCCAGCAGCTTTGGGGGCGGCTCCTACGAGCAGTACTTC
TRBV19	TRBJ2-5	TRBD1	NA	CASSTRQGEQETQYF	TGTGCCAGTAGTACCCGACAGGGTGAGCAAGAGACCCAGTACTTC
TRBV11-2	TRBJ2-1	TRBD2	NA	CASSVTRLAGVDEQFF	TGTGCCAGCAGTGTGACCAGACTAGCGGGAGTCGATGAGCAGTTCTTC
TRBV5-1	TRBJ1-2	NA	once	CASSLEGLDYTF	TGCGCCAGCAGCTTGGAGGGGCTAGACTACACCTTC
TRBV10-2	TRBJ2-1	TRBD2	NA	CASQLAGGPRDEQFF	TGCGCCAGCCAATTAGCGGGAGGGCCGCGGGATGAGCAGTTCTTC
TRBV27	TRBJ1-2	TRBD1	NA	CASSSLGQNYGYTF	TGTGCCAGCAGTTCCCTGGGACAGAACTATGGCTACACCTTC
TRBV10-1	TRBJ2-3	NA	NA	CASSERAEAVLDTQYF	TGCGCCAGCAGTGAGAGAGCGGAAGCAGTACTAGATACGCAGTATTTT
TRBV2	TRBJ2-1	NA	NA	CASAGRPQFF	TGTGCCAGCGCCGGGAGACCCCAGTTCTTC